This T cell receptor (beta chain) was recorded in a study of molecular identifiers for immune sequencing clone quantification listed by TCRdb under 2018. Regarding the research as a whole: For a replicate experiment, RNA from around 20,000 or 99,000 naive CD8 T cells was divided into five aliquots, and four of the five aliquots were sequenced. The study was a methods study using CD8 T cells to benchmark molecular-identifier clustering-based TCR repertoire sequencing (MIDCIRS) and TCR RNA copy counting.

Libraries of naive CD8 T cells were generated from roughly 20,000 to 1,000,000 sorted cells, with 10%, 30% or 50% of the purified RNA used. Naive CD8 T cells, defined as CD8+CD4-CCR7+CD45RA+, were FACS-sorted into RLT Plus buffer on a BD FACSAria II. To test detection sensitivity, Jurkat RNA equivalent to roughly nine TCR copies was spiked into samples of roughly 17,000-1,000,000 naive CD8 T cells. CD8 T cells were enriched with RosetteSep CD8+ T Cell Enrichment Cocktail and Ficoll-Paque, followed by ACK red cell lysis. On the study overall, not on this receptor specifically: About 3.1 recovered TCR RNA copies per cell were obtained by modeling, versus about ten by digital PCR, implying a capture efficiency of 25% to 35%. When barcode sub-clustering was omitted, TCR diversity was inflated by chimeric consensus sequences, with chimeras reaching as high as 47%. Identical TCR molecules sharing a barcode could cause highly expanded clone sizes to be underestimated. The naive libraries included spiked-in Jurkat TCR RNA (about nine copies' worth), and this RNA is not part of the donor repertoire. In CMV-specific effector cells, clones with more than 20 RNA copies accounted for over 97% of molecules, whereas in naive cells such clones accounted for under 1%. Spiked-in Jurkat TCR RNA equivalent to a single cell was reported to be detectable even among 850,000 to 1,000,000 naive CD8 T cells.

Libraries were made using PCR. The instrument was a NextSeq 500. Preparation of bulk TCR libraries followed a previously described approach, with the TCR primers listed in Table S5. Purification of total RNA was performed with the Qiagen AllPrep DNA/RNA kit. Reads from multiple sequencing runs of the same library were pooled before analysis. The authors' analysis ran thus. Reads were retained only if an exact TCR constant sequence was present, and the retained reads were trimmed to 150 nt and grouped according to their 12-nt molecular barcodes. Reads in each barcode group were sub-clustered using a 15% Levenshtein threshold, and a quality-weighted consensus sequence was built for each RNA molecule. Non-functional sequences were discarded, and so were lower-count sequences lying one edit away from another sequence. Barcode sub-clusters with fewer than 20% of the maximum read count were removed, based on fitting two negative binomial distributions. The raw public data were reprocessed by TCRdb itself: fastp quality trimming at Q25, MiXCR clonotype calling, in-frame beta chains only. Each record represents a unique CDR3 protein, reported with the most common genes and DNA among its rows. TCRdb assigned the V and J calls; the authors' analysis was not used. The sample table contains some 580,000 distinct CDR3 sequences; only one count was recorded for less than 30% of them. The ten largest account for about 0.84% of the sample.

This clonotype has a count of ten or more. Which antigen it targets is not known. Nothing much larger sits one base from this clone, and base qualities are not available. Germline trimming amounts to 5 bases on V and 7 bases on J, with 6 as the count of junction bases outside the gene matches. The CDR3 starts with the cysteine, ends with the phenylalanine, and has 13 residues. Only the CDR3 DNA is retained, 39 bases long and in frame from the first base. CDR1 and CDR2 are read off the germline V gene as SQVTM and ANQGSEA. The chain is assembled from TRBV29-1 and TRBJ2-7; the central 12 bases match TRBD2. The TCR sequence derives from a human donor in good health. Some libraries in this study had Jurkat cell RNA spiked in. Sequencing was done on a sample of naive CD8+ T cells from blood, with Jurkat cell RNA spiked in. This sample's cell subset or site label indicates: FACS-sorted CD8+CD4-CCR7+CD45RA+ naive T cells. The DNA sequence follows: TGCAGCGTTCGACTAGCGGGAGTGTGGGAGCAGTACTTC. Protein translation: CSVRLAGVWEQYF.